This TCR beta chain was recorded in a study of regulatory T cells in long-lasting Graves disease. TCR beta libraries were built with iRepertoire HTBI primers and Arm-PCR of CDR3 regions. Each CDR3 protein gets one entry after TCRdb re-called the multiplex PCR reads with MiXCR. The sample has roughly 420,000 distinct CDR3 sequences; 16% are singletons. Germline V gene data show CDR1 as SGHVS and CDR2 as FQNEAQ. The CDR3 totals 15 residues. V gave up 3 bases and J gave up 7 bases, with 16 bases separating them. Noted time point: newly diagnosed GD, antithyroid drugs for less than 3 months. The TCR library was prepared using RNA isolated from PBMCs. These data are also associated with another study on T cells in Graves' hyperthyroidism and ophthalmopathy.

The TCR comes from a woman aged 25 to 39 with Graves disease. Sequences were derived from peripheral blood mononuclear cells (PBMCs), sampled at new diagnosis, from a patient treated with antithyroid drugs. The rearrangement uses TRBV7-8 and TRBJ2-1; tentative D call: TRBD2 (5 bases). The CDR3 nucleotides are TGTGCCAGCAGCTTTATAGCGCAGAAGAATAATGAGCAGTTCTTC. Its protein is CASSFIAQKNNEQFF.